This T cell receptor (beta chain) was found in a study of molecular identifiers for immune sequencing clone quantification. In TCRdb, the PCR reads were re-called with MiXCR into one record per CDR3 protein. The sample includes tens of thousands of distinct CDR3 sequences, 15% to 20% of them seen just once. This clonotype was found many times. What it recognizes is unknown. Findings of the study overall: Beyond 20 RNA copies, clones held over 97% of effector molecules, compared with under 1% in naive cells.

Germline V gene data show CDR1 as PRHDT and CDR2 as FYEKMQ (reference sequence). Trimming pared 1 base from V and 0 bases from J, leaving 2 bases between. This CDR3 comprises 13 residues. The TCR sequence derives from a human donor in good health. Some libraries in this study had Jurkat cell RNA spiked in. Sequenced: naive CD8+ T cells from blood, with Jurkat cell RNA spiked in. Subset specified: FACS-sorted CD8+CD4-CCR7+CD45RA+ naive T cells. The chain joins TRBV13 to TRBJ2-3; D is undetermined. The CDR3 reads CASSLDSTDTQYF. In nucleotides, the CDR3 is TGTGCCAGCAGCTTAGACAGCACAGATACGCAGTATTTT.